One and the same sample provided the 2 T cell receptor beta chains below, sequenced in a study of graft-versus-host responses after intestinal transplantation (dated by TCRdb to about 2021). To prepare the library, the immunoSEQ multiplex PCR assay was applied. Held by TCRdb, this immuneACCESS table contains in-frame sequences only and omits some clones. Under half of the omission traces to an unresolved V gene where checked; the cause of the rest is unknown. This sample lists tens of thousands of clones; approximately 94% were detected once. 0.4% to 0.55% of the sample is in the top ten clones. The material sequenced was PBMCs, taken 156 days after intestinal transplant. These TCRs come from a human patient who received an intestinal transplant, so some T cells may come from the graft donor.

CDR3 in amino acids: CASSPQGQETQYF. The CDR3 bases are TGTGCCAGCTCACCCCAGGGGCAAGAGACCCAGTACTTC. The J gene is TRBJ2-5, the V gene TRBV18; D is possibly TRBD1 (6 bases). Per the germline V gene, CDR1 is KGHSH and CDR2 is LQKENI. The CDR3 is 13 residues long. The ends were cut back, 3 bases at V and 2 bases at J, with 7 bases in the middle.

This chain connects TRBV5-6 to TRBJ2-4; no firm D call. Trimming took off 4 bases at V and 0 bases at J, with 11 bases between the two ends. The CDR3 spans 15 residues. The germline CDR1 and CDR2 sequences are SGHDT and YYEEEE. Here the CDR3 DNA reads TGTGCCAGCAGCGACGGGTTCTTAGCCAAAAACATTCAGTACTTC. Its protein is CASSDGFLAKNIQYF.